This TCR beta chain was recovered during a study of shared clonotypes between healthy human individuals. The table came from immunoSEQ multiplex PCR; TCRdb's copy has only in-frame clones and leaves some out. The top ten hold more than 0.1% of the sample, which has millions of clones, 95% seen once. Those who donated were healthy HIV-negative adults, with no recent acute infections or vaccinations reported. Among the donors, all were Caucasian adults who lived in Nashville, Tennessee. Germline CDR1 is MNHNY and CDR2 is SVGAGI (reference sequence). J was trimmed by 9 bases and V by 10 bases; bases with no gene match: 15. The CDR3 is made up of 14 amino acids.

This sequence joins TRBV6-6 and TRBJ2-3; TRBD2 aligns across 8 bases. This TCR came from a man aged 18 to 35 in good health. The material sequenced was naive CD4+ T cells sorted from blood. As for subset: CD45RA+ positively selected. DNA of the CDR3: TGTGCCACCCGGGCGTTAGGTAGCGGGATGACGCAGTATTTT. It yields the protein CATRALGSGMTQYF.